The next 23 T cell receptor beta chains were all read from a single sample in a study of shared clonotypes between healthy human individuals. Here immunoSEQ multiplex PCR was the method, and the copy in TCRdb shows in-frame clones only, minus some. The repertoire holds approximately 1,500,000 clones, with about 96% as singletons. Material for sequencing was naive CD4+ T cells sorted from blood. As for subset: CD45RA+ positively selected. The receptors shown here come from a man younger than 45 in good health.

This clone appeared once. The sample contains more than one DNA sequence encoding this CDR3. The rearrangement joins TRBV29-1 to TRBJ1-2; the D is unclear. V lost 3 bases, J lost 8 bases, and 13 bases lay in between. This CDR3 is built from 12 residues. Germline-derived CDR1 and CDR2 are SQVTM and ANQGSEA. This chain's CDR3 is CSVEGGPEGYTF. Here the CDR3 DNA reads TGCAGCGTTGAGGGCGGTCCTGAAGGCTACACCTTC.

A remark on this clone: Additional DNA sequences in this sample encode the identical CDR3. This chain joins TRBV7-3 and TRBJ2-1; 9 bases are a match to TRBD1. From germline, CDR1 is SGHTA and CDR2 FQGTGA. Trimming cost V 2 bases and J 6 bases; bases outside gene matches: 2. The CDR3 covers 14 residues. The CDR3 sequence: CASSLDRGGNEQFF. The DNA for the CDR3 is TGTGCCAGCAGCTTAGACAGGGGGGGCAATGAGCAGTTCTTC.

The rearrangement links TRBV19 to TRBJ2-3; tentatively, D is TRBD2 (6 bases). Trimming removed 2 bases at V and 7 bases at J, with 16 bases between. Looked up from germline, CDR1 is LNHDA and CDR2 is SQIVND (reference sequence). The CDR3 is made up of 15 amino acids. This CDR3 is CASSIRDGSRYTQYF. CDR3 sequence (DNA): TGTGCCAGTAGTATAAGGGACGGGAGCAGGTATACGCAGTATTTT.

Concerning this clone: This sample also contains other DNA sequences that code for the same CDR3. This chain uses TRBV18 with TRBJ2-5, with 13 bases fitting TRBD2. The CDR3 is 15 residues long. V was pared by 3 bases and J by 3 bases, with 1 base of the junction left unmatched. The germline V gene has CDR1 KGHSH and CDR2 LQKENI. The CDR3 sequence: CASSPGLAGEETQYF. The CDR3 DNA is TGTGCCAGCTCACCCGGACTAGCGGGAGAAGAGACCCAGTACTTC.

The CDR3 reads CASSALPRGTDTQYF. In nucleotides, the CDR3 is TGTGCCAGCAGTGCCCTACCCCGGGGCACAGATACGCAGTATTTT. The V and J genes are TRBV25-1 and TRBJ2-3; D remains ambiguous. Trimming stripped 4 bases from V and 1 base from J, with 12 bases between. The V gene's germline CDR1 is MGHDK and CDR2 SYGVNS. The CDR3 has 15 amino acids.

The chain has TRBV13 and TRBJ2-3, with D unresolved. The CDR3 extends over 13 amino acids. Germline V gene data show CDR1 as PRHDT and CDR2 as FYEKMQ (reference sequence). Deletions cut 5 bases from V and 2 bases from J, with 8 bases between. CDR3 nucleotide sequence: TGTGCCAGCAGCCGAGAAACCACAGATACGCAGTATTTT. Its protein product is CASSRETTDTQYF. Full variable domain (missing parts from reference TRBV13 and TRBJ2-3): AAGVIQSPRHLIKEKRETATLKCYPIPRHDTVYWYQQGPGQDPQFLISFYEKMQSDKGSIPDRFSAQQFSDYHSELNMSSLELGDSALYFCASSRETTDTQYFGPGTRLTVL.

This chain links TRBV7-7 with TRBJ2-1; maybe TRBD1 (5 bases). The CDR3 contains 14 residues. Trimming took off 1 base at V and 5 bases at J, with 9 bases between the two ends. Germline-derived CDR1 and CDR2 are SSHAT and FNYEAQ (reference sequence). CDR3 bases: TGTGCCAGCAGCTTAGGGGGCCCTAACAATGAGCAGTTCTTC. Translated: CASSLGGPNNEQFF.

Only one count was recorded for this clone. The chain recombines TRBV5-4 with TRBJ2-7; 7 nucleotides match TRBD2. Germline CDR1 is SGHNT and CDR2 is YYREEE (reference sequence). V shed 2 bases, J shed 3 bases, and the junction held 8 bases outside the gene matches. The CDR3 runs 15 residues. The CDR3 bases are TGTGCCAGCAGCTTTTCTAGCGGAGATAACTACGAGCAGTACTTC. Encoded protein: CASSFSSGDNYEQYF.

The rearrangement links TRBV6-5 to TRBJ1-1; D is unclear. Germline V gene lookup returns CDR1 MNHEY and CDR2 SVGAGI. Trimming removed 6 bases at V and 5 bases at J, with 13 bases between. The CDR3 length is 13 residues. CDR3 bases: TGTGCCAGCAGCCCCAGAGATGCTACTGAAGCTTTCTTT. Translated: CASSPRDATEAFF.

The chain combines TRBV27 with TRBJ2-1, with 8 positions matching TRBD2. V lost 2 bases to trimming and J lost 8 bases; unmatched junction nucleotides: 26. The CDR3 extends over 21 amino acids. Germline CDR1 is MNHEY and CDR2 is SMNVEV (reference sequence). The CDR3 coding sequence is TGTGCCAGCAGTTTACGCCGATCACGGGAGGGCCGAATTAATGATTTCGATGAGCAGTTCTTC. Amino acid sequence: CASSLRRSREGRINDFDEQFF.

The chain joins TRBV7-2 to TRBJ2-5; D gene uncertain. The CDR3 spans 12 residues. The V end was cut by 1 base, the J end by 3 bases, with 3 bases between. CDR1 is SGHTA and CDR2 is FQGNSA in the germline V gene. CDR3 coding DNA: TGTGCCAGCAGCTTAGGAAAAGAGACCCAGTACTTC. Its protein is CASSLGKETQYF.

The CDR3 DNA is TGTGCCAGCAGCGCATCTAGCGGGAGGGTCACAGATACGCAGTATTTT. Its translation: CASSASSGRVTDTQYF. The rearrangement joins TRBV7-3 to TRBJ2-3; 12 bases match TRBD2. This CDR3 comprises 16 residues. The V gene end was trimmed by 5 bases and the J gene end by 2 bases; junction bases not matched to a gene: 5. Germline CDR1 and CDR2: SGHTA and FQGTGA.

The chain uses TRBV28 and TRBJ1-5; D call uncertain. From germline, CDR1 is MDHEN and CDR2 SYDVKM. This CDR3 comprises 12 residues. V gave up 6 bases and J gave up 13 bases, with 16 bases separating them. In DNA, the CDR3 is TGTGCCAGCAGCCTCGAGATTAAGGGTCAGCATTTT. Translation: CASSLEIKGQHF.

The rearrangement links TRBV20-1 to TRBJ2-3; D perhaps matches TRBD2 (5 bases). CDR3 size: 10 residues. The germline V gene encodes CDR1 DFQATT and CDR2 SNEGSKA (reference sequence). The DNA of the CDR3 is TGCAGCGGGGGCACAGATACGCAGTATTTT. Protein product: CSGGTDTQYF.

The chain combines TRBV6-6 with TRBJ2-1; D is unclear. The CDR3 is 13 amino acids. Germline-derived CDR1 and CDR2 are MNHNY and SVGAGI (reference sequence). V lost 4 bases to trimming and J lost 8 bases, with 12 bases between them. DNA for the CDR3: TGTGCCAGCAGTTTTTACTTGGGCGATGAGCAGTTCTTC. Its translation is CASSFYLGDEQFF.

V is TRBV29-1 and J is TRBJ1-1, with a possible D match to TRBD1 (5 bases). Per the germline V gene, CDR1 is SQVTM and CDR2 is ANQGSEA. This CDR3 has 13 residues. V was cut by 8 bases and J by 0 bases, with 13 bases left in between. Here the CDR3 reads CSSSGTVNTEAFF. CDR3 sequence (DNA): TGCAGCTCGAGCGGGACGGTGAACACTGAAGCTTTCTTT.

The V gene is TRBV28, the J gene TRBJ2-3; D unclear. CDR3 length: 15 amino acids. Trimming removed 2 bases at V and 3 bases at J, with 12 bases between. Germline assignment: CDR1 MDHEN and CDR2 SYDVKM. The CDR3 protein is CASSLLRLGTDTQYF. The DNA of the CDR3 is TGTGCCAGCAGTTTACTTAGGTTGGGGACAGATACGCAGTATTTT.

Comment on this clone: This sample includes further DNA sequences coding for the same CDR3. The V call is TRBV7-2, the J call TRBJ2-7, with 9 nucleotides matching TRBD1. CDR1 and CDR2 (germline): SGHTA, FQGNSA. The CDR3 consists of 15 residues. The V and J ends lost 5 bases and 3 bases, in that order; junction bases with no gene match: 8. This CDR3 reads CASSLVGTGSYEQYF. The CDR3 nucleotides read TGTGCCAGCAGCCTCGTAGGGACAGGGAGCTACGAGCAGTACTTC.

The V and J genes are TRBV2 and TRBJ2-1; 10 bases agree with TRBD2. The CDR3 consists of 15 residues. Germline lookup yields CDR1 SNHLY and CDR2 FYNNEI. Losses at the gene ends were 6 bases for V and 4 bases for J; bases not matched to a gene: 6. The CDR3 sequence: CASSPGLAKYNEQFF. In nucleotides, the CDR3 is TGTGCCAGCAGCCCGGGACTAGCGAAATACAATGAGCAGTTCTTC.

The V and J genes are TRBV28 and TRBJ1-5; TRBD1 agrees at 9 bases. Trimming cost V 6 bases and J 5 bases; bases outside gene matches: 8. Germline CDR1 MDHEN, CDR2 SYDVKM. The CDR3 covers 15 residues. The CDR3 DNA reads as TGTGCCAGCAGACCCGGACAGGGGCGGCATCAGCCCCAGCATTTT. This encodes CASRPGQGRHQPQHF.

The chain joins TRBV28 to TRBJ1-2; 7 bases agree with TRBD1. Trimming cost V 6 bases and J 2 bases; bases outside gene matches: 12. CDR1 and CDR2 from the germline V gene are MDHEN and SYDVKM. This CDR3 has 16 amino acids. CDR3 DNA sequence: TGTGCCAGCAGCCCAGAAGGGGCAGGGGGAAACTATGGCTACACCTTC. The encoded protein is CASSPEGAGGNYGYTF.

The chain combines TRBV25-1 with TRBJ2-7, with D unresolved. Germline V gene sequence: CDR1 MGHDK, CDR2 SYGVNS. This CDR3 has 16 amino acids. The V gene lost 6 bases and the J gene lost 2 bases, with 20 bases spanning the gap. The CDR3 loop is CASSAPTSTSPYEQYF. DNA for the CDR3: TGTGCCAGCAGCGCTCCAACATCAACCTCTCCCTACGAGCAGTACTTC.

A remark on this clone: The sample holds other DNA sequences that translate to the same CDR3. CDR3 in amino acids: CASSLGGRDTQYF. The CDR3 DNA follows: TGTGCCAGCAGTTTGGGCGGGAGGGATACGCAGTATTTT. This chain uses TRBV28 with TRBJ2-3; 8 bases align to TRBD2. The CDR3 covers 13 residues. With V trimmed by 3 bases and J by 6 bases, 2 bases remained unmatched. Germline V gene data show CDR1 as MDHEN and CDR2 as SYDVKM.